One sample yielded the 19 T cell receptor beta chains listed below, sequenced in a study of radiotherapy plus CTLA-4 blockade in lung cancer. Profiled with immunoSEQ multiplex PCR; TCRdb holds only in-frame clones, not every one. Of around 86,000 clones in the sample, roughly four fifths were seen once. The sequences come from peripheral blood, collected from a patient treated with radiotherapy plus ipilimumab. These receptors were obtained from a human donor with non-small cell lung cancer who had stable disease on radiotherapy plus ipilimumab.

In its sample, this clone was seen once. This chain joins TRBV14 and TRBJ1-2; TRBD1 might be the D (5 bases). With 1 base removed from V and 4 bases from J, the gap between germline ends came to 16 bases. The CDR3 spans 16 residues. In germline, CDR1 is SGHDN, CDR2 FVKESK. The CDR3 DNA sequence: TGTGCCAGCAGCCAAGCCGCAGGGAGAGACGCCTATGGCTACACCTTC. Protein sequence: CASSQAAGRDAYGYTF.

V and J are TRBV18 and TRBJ1-1, with D unresolved. CDR3 length: 13 amino acids. Looked up from germline, CDR1 is KGHSH and CDR2 is LQKENI. V was clipped by 7 bases and J by 1 base, with 10 bases between them. This chain's CDR3 is CASLETKNTEAFF. Here the CDR3 DNA reads TGTGCCAGCTTGGAGACCAAGAACACTGAAGCTTTCTTT.

This chain uses TRBV5-1 with TRBJ2-2; the match to TRBD2 covers 10 bases. The length of the CDR3 is 15 residues. In germline, CDR1 is SGHRS, CDR2 YFSETQ. V shed 0 bases and J 7 bases; nucleotides not matched to a gene: 3. CDR3 sequence (DNA): TGCGCCAGCAGCTTGGCTAGCGGGAGCGGCGGGGAGCTGTTTTTT. Translated: CASSLASGSGGELFF.

This clone appeared a few times. The chain joins TRBV25-1 to TRBJ1-2; 8 nucleotides align to TRBD1. The CDR3 has 13 amino acids. CDR1 is MGHDK and CDR2 is SYGVNS in the germline V gene. The junction had 6 bases not matched to a gene; V was cut back by 7 bases and J by 5 bases. The CDR3, as DNA: TGTGCCAGCACCTCTCAGGGGGCTTATGGCTACACCTTC. It is translated as CASTSQGAYGYTF.

V is TRBV9 and J is TRBJ2-5, with a possible D match to TRBD2 (7 bases). Trimming pared 0 bases from V and 2 bases from J, leaving 11 bases between. The V gene's germline CDR1 is SGDLS and CDR2 YYNGEE. The length of the CDR3 is 15 residues. The CDR3, as DNA: TGTGCCAGCAGCGTAGAGGGGGGGTTGCAAGAGACCCAGTACTTC. This gives the protein CASSVEGGLQETQYF.

This clone has just one count. The V call is TRBV7-2, the J call TRBJ2-7; no firm D call. Germline CDR1 is SGHTA and CDR2 is FQGNSA. With 5 bases removed from V and 2 bases from J, the gap between germline ends came to 16 bases. The CDR3 is made up of 15 amino acids. CDR3: CASSQFPSPTYEQYF. The CDR3 DNA follows: TGTGCCAGCAGCCAATTCCCCTCTCCTACCTACGAGCAGTACTTC.

J is TRBJ2-1 and V is TRBV7-9; 7 bases are shared with TRBD2. Germline V gene data show CDR1 as SEHNR and CDR2 as FQNEAQ (reference sequence). V gave up 4 bases and J gave up 2 bases; unmatched junction bases: 14. The CDR3 runs to 18 residues. CDR3 sequence: CASSSQIRSAGPYNEQFF. CDR3 nucleotide sequence: TGTGCCAGCAGCTCTCAGATCAGATCAGCGGGACCCTACAATGAGCAGTTCTTC.

This sequence joins TRBV30 and TRBJ2-7, with 7 bases fitting TRBD1. There are 11 residues in the CDR3. V trimming: 5 bases; J trimming: 6 bases; junction bases outside the gene matches: 4. Germline values: CDR1 GTSNPN, CDR2 SVGIG (reference sequence). The CDR3, as DNA: TGTGCCTGGCTGACAGGGAGCGAGCAGTACTTC. Protein product: CAWLTGSEQYF.

The genes are TRBV5-1 and TRBJ2-2; 9 bases agree with TRBD2. Germline V gene sequence: CDR1 SGHRS, CDR2 YFSETQ. J gave up 2 bases and V 4 bases, and 6 bases lay outside the gene matches. The CDR3 spans 16 residues. As DNA, the CDR3 is TGCGCCAGCAGCGTCGGACTAGCGATCAACACCGGGGAGCTGTTTTTT. Translation gives CASSVGLAINTGELFF. The entire variable domain, with the rest obtained from reference TRBV5-1 and TRBJ2-2, is as follows: KAGVTQTPRYLIKTRGQQVTLSCSPISGHRSVSWYQQTPGQGLQFLFEYFSETQRNKGNFPGRFSGRQFSNSRSEMNVSTLELGDSALYLCASSVGLAINTGELFFGEGSRLTVL.

V usage is TRBV4-1 and J usage is TRBJ2-7; the match to TRBD1 covers 7 bases. V was pared by 4 bases and J by 3 bases, with 6 bases of the junction left unmatched. The V gene's germline CDR1 is MGHRA and CDR2 YSYEKL. This CDR3 comprises 14 residues. The CDR3 is CASSLRTGGYEQYF. The CDR3, as DNA: TGCGCCAGCAGCCTCCGGACAGGTGGCTACGAGCAGTACTTC.

This clone was seen just once. V usage is TRBV11-3 and J usage is TRBJ2-1, with D possibly being TRBD1 or TRBD2 (5 bases each). This CDR3 has 14 amino acids. Between the trimmed V and J ends, which lost 5 bases and 1 base, there was a span of 9 bases. Germline loops: CDR1 SGHNT, CDR2 YENEEA. As DNA, the CDR3 is TGTGCCAGCAGCCCGGGGCCTTCCTACAATGAGCAGTTCTTC. Amino acid sequence: CASSPGPSYNEQFF. The complete variable domain, with remaining parts taken from reference TRBV11-3 and TRBJ2-1, reads EAGVVQSPRYKIIEKKQPVAFWCNPISGHNTLYWYLQNLGQGPELLIRYENEEAVDDSQLPKDRFSAERLKGVDSTLKIQPAELGDSAVYLCASSPGPSYNEQFFGPGTRLTVL.

The chain uses TRBV5-4 and TRBJ2-3; the match to TRBD1 covers 9 bases. With V trimmed by 3 bases and J by 6 bases, 8 bases remained unmatched. CDR3 size: 15 residues. Germline lookup yields CDR1 SGHNT and CDR2 YYREEE (reference sequence). In nucleotides, the CDR3 is TGTGCCAGCAGCTGGGGTCCCGGGACAGGGGATACGCAGTATTTT. This encodes CASSWGPGTGDTQYF.

V gene TRBV18 combines with J gene TRBJ2-2; D unclear. With 10 bases removed from V and 0 bases from J, the gap between germline ends came to 6 bases. This CDR3 has 12 residues. The germline CDR1 and CDR2 sequences are KGHSH and LQKENI. The CDR3 is CATHTNTGELFF. In DNA form, the CDR3 reads TGTGCCACGCATACGAACACCGGGGAGCTGTTTTTT.

J is TRBJ2-3 and V is TRBV5-1; 13 positions match TRBD2. The junction had 7 bases not matched to a gene; V was cut back by 4 bases and J by 2 bases. The V gene's germline CDR1 is SGHRS and CDR2 YFSETQ. This CDR3 is 17 amino acids long. CDR3 region: CASSQTGTSGITDTQYF. In DNA, the CDR3 is TGCGCCAGCAGCCAAACCGGGACTAGCGGGATCACAGATACGCAGTATTTT.

The CDR3 loop is CAWSRAGGRYNEQFF. DNA for the CDR3: TGTGCCTGGAGTCGCGCAGGGGGCCGGTACAATGAGCAGTTCTTC. J is TRBJ2-1 and V is TRBV30, with 8 bases fitting TRBD1. Germline trimming cut 2 bases from V and 4 bases from J; bases unmatched to any gene: 7. Germline lookup yields CDR1 GTSNPN and CDR2 SVGIG (reference sequence). The CDR3 contains 15 residues.

In this sample, this clone turned up a few times. The chain's CDR3 is CASSPSLTDRDRYEQYF. The DNA of the CDR3 is TGCGCCAGCAGCCCGTCTCTAACTGACAGGGACCGCTACGAGCAGTACTTC. The V gene is TRBV4-1, the J gene TRBJ2-7; 7 bases are shared with TRBD1. The CDR3 sequence is 17 residues long. V lost 4 bases, J lost 3 bases, and 15 bases stayed unmatched. CDR1 MGHRA and CDR2 YSYEKL come from the germline V gene.

The genes are TRBV14 and TRBJ2-1, with TRBD2 matching over 10 bases. Germline V gene lookup returns CDR1 SGHDN and CDR2 FVKESK. Germline trimming cut 1 base from V and 5 bases from J; bases unmatched to any gene: 11. The length of the CDR3 is 18 residues. CDR3 nucleotide sequence: TGTGCCAGCAGCCAAGGGTCTCGCGTACTAGCGGGGAACAATGAGCAGTTCTTC. Protein: CASSQGSRVLAGNNEQFF.

The chain joins TRBV27 to TRBJ1-2; 7 bases match TRBD1. V was clipped by 4 bases and J by 8 bases; unmatched bases: 16. Germline CDR1 is MNHEY and CDR2 is SMNVEV (reference sequence). This CDR3 has 16 residues. The CDR3 DNA sequence: TGTGCCAGCAGTTACAGCGGGACAGAATCCTCTCTCGGCTACACCTTC. Its protein product is CASSYSGTESSLGYTF.

V gene TRBV6-5 combines with J gene TRBJ1-5; D is ambiguous. Germline-derived CDR1 and CDR2 are MNHEY and SVGAGI. The CDR3 length is 15 residues. Deletions cut 10 bases from V and 0 bases from J, with 16 bases between. CDR3: CATQVAGGSNQPQHF. CDR3 nucleotide sequence: TGTGCCACCCAGGTAGCCGGAGGTAGCAATCAGCCCCAGCATTTT.